Presented here are 32 T cell receptor beta chains from one specimen sequenced in a study of blood T cell repertoires in COVID-19. Repertoires were generated with immunoSEQ multiplex PCR, while TCRdb's copy carries only in-frame clones and drops some. Of about 280,000 clones listed, approximately 91% were seen once; the top ten hold around 1%. Sequenced material: PBMCs or T cells enriched from blood (not recorded which). The receptors here all came from a woman in her 30s who had recovered from COVID-19.

CDR3 coding DNA: TGTGCCACCGGGGGGCCACGCCCCCCCCAGTGGGTATATAGCAATCAGCCCCAGCATTTT. Protein: CATGGPRPPQWVYSNQPQHF. The chain employs TRBV6-4 and TRBJ1-5; D may be TRBD1 (6 bases). The CDR3 is made up of 20 amino acids. Germline lookup yields CDR1 MRHNA and CDR2 SNTAGT. V was clipped by 10 bases and J by 0 bases, with 31 bases between them.

The rearrangement joins TRBV28 to TRBJ1-3; TRBD1 matches 7 bases. Germline V gives CDR1 MDHEN, CDR2 SYDVKM. Trimming took 4 bases from V and 0 from J; bases not matched to a gene: 6. The CDR3 consists of 16 residues. The chain's CDR3 is CASSSLDRSSGNTIYF. DNA of the CDR3: TGTGCCAGCAGTTCCTTGGACAGGTCCTCTGGAAACACCATATATTTT.

The chain has TRBV11-2 and TRBJ1-3; D not certain. Germline CDR1 reads SGHAT; CDR2 reads FQNNGV. This CDR3 has 12 amino acids. V dropped 1 base and J dropped 7 bases, with 5 bases sitting between them. CDR3 DNA sequence: TGTGCCAGCAGCTTAGGCCGGAACACCATATATTTT. This gives the protein CASSLGRNTIYF.

V and J are TRBV28 and TRBJ2-7; perhaps TRBD1 as D (5 bases). Germline CDR1 and CDR2: MDHEN and SYDVKM. The V gene lost 2 bases and the J gene lost 1 base, with 9 bases spanning the gap. The CDR3 totals 14 residues. This CDR3 is CASSLQGWSYEQYF. The CDR3 DNA is TGTGCCAGCAGTTTACAGGGTTGGTCCTACGAGCAGTACTTC.

The chain uses TRBV28 and TRBJ2-2, with a possible D match to TRBD2 (6 bases). The CDR3 is 14 amino acids. Germline CDR1 MDHEN, CDR2 SYDVKM. Trimming shortened V by 5 bases and J by 4 bases, and 11 bases separated the two germline ends. In nucleotides, the CDR3 is TGTGCCAGCAGTGGCTTGACTAGCACCGGGGAGCTGTTTTTT. Translating gives CASSGLTSTGELFF.

This clone was seen a handful of times. V usage is TRBV7-9 and J usage is TRBJ2-1; 11 nucleotides line up with TRBD2. The CDR3 totals 16 residues. V gave up 0 bases and J gave up 4 bases; unmatched junction bases: 2. The germline CDR1 and CDR2 sequences are SEHNR and FQNEAQ (reference sequence). The CDR3 loop is CASSLALAGAYNEQFF. Here the CDR3 DNA reads TGTGCCAGCAGCTTAGCACTAGCGGGGGCTTACAATGAGCAGTTCTTC.

CDR3 region: CASRSGQWDGETQYF. The CDR3 DNA reads as TGTGCCAGTAGATCGGGACAATGGGACGGAGAGACCCAGTACTTC. The rearrangement uses TRBV19 and TRBJ2-5; weak D call: TRBD1 (6 bases). Germline V gene sequence: CDR1 LNHDA, CDR2 SQIVND (reference sequence). V gave up 6 bases and J gave up 4 bases, with 18 bases separating them. This CDR3 region has 15 residues.

This chain links TRBV7-9 with TRBJ2-1, with 8 bases identical to TRBD2. The CDR3 extends over 18 amino acids. CDR1 is SEHNR and CDR2 is FQNEAQ in the germline V gene (reference sequence). With 4 bases clipped from V and 4 bases from J, the junction kept 15 bases outside the gene matches. The DNA of the CDR3 is TGTGCCAGCAGCTCCCTTAGCGGGGAGGGGGGATGGTACAATGAGCAGTTCTTC. Amino acids: CASSSLSGEGGWYNEQFF.

The genes are TRBV27 and TRBJ2-1; 9 positions match TRBD2. The V segment lost 7 bases and the J segment 6 bases; nucleotides outside the gene matches: 7. Germline CDR1 MNHEY, CDR2 SMNVEV (reference sequence). The CDR3 totals 14 residues. This CDR3 is CASTPGTSFNEQFF. CDR3 nucleotide sequence: TGTGCCAGCACCCCCGGGACTAGCTTCAATGAGCAGTTCTTC.

The CDR3 bases are TGTGCCAGCAGCTCCTCCACTAGGCGGATGCCCCAGCATTTT. Translating it yields CASSSSTRRMPQHF. The rearrangement uses TRBV7-8 and TRBJ1-5, with unresolved D. Germline loops: CDR1 SGHVS, CDR2 FQNEAQ. Trimming shortened V by 4 bases and J by 9 bases, and 16 bases separated the two germline ends. The CDR3 extends over 14 amino acids.

The table lists this clone with a count of one. V usage is TRBV7-3 and J usage is TRBJ1-1, with D hard to call. Germline V lookup: CDR1 SGHTA, CDR2 FQGTGA. The CDR3 extends over 16 amino acids. V lost 1 base to trimming and J lost 1 base, with 13 bases between them. This chain's CDR3 is CASSLIARQENTEAFF. Written as DNA, the CDR3 is TGTGCCAGCAGCTTAATCGCACGTCAGGAGAACACTGAAGCTTTCTTT.

This chain uses TRBV2 with TRBJ1-6; 9 nucleotides line up with TRBD1. The CDR3 runs 13 residues. Trimming removed 6 bases from V and 10 bases from J; junction bases left unmatched: 4. Germline loops: CDR1 SNHLY, CDR2 FYNNEI. The CDR3 reads CASRGQGSSPLHF. The CDR3 bases are TGTGCCAGCAGGGGACAGGGAAGCTCACCCCTCCACTTT.

The sample holds one count of this clone. The rearrangement links TRBV9 to TRBJ2-7; tentatively, D is TRBD1 (6 bases). The CDR3 loop spans 14 amino acids. In germline, CDR1 is SGDLS, CDR2 YYNGEE. V lost 0 bases and J lost 6, with 13 bases in between. The CDR3: CASSVGNRVGEQYF. The CDR3 DNA is TGTGCCAGCAGCGTAGGGAACAGGGTCGGCGAGCAGTACTTC.

The chain employs TRBV11-2 and TRBJ1-5, with 9 bases aligning to TRBD1. Trimming at V came to 0 bases and at J to 4 bases, leaving 4 bases not matched to a gene. The CDR3 has 16 amino acids. CDR1 and CDR2 (germline): SGHAT, FQNNGV. CDR3 in amino acids: CASSLDGQGLNQPQHF. CDR3 DNA: TGTGCCAGCAGCTTAGATGGACAGGGGTTGAATCAGCCCCAGCATTTT.

This rearrangement joins TRBV28 to TRBJ1-6, with 9 bases aligning to TRBD1. Germline CDR1 and CDR2: MDHEN and SYDVKM. The CDR3 totals 15 residues. Losses at the gene ends were 5 bases for V and 8 bases for J; bases not matched to a gene: 7. The CDR3 spells CASSRGGTGHSPLHF. The CDR3 DNA follows: TGTGCCAGCAGTCGAGGTGGGACAGGGCATTCACCCCTCCACTTT. Based on the CDR3 plus reference TRBV28 and TRBJ1-6, the full variable domain is DVKVTQSSRYLVKRTGEKVFLECVQDMDHENMFWYRQDPGLGLRLIYFSYDVKMKEKGDIPEGYSVSREKKERFSLILESASTNQTSMYLCASSRGGTGHSPLHFGNGTRLTVT.

The rearrangement joins TRBV28 to TRBJ2-7, with 8 bases matching TRBD2. The V and J ends lost 4 bases and 0 bases, in that order; junction bases with no gene match: 5. The length of the CDR3 is 15 residues. Germline V gene lookup returns CDR1 MDHEN and CDR2 SYDVKM. The CDR3 DNA follows: TGTGCCAGCAGTTCGGGGGGGATTCGCTCCTACGAGCAGTACTTC. Protein sequence: CASSSGGIRSYEQYF.

This chain connects TRBV5-1 to TRBJ2-7; weak D call: TRBD1 (6 bases). The CDR3 is 14 amino acids. V gave up 3 bases and J gave up 7 bases, with 17 bases separating them. CDR1 SGHRS and CDR2 YFSETQ come from the germline V gene. CDR3 in DNA: TGCGCCAGCAGCTCGAGACAGGTAGCCGGTGAGCAGTACTTC. It encodes CASSSRQVAGEQYF.

The genes are TRBV7-3 and TRBJ2-2; D call uncertain. This CDR3 region has 13 residues. The V gene lost 3 bases and the J gene lost 2 bases, with 4 bases spanning the gap. CDR1 and CDR2 from the germline V gene are SGHTA and FQGTGA. The CDR3 region is CASSFLNTGELFF. DNA of the CDR3: TGTGCCAGCAGCTTCCTCAACACCGGGGAGCTGTTTTTT.

The CDR3 DNA is TGTGCCAGCAGCGGACTACAGGGGTATGAGCAGTTCTTC. Its protein product is CASSGLQGYEQFF. The chain carries TRBV5-6 and TRBJ2-1, with D possibly being TRBD1 (7 bases). Germline loops: CDR1 SGHDT, CDR2 YYEEEE. CDR3 size: 13 residues. The V end was cut by 4 bases, the J end by 8 bases, with 13 bases between.

The rearrangement links TRBV27 to TRBJ1-5; maybe TRBD1 (6 bases). CDR3 size: 13 residues. Germline values: CDR1 MNHEY, CDR2 SMNVEV (reference sequence). V was cut by 6 bases and J by 9 bases, with 15 bases left in between. CDR3 in DNA: TGTGCCAGCAGACAGGGCTACAATTTGCCCCAGCATTTT. Encoded protein: CASRQGYNLPQHF.

J is TRBJ2-1 and V is TRBV24-1; 13 bases fit TRBD2. CDR3 length: 15 amino acids. Trimming cost V 7 bases and J 7 bases; bases outside gene matches: 6. Germline CDR1 and CDR2: KGHDR and SFDVKD. The CDR3 DNA follows: TGTGCCACCAGCCCTTGGACTAGCGGGAGTAATGAGCAGTTCTTC. This encodes CATSPWTSGSNEQFF.

The V and J genes are TRBV15 and TRBJ1-2; D possibly corresponds to TRBD1 (5 bases). V was clipped by 4 bases and J by 4 bases, with 13 bases between them. The germline gives CDR1 LNHNV, CDR2 YYDKDF (reference sequence). The CDR3 is made up of 14 amino acids. CDR3: CATSTGRFSYGYTF. DNA of the CDR3: TGTGCCACCAGCACAGGGCGATTTTCCTATGGCTACACCTTC.

This clone was seen only a few times. J is TRBJ1-1 and V is TRBV19, with 7 bases fitting TRBD1. Germline CDR1 LNHDA, CDR2 SQIVND (reference sequence). The CDR3 runs 12 residues. The ends lost 3 bases at V and 10 bases at J; junction bases unmatched: 5. CDR3: CASSIPQGLAFF. The CDR3 nucleotides read TGTGCCAGTAGTATCCCACAGGGGTTAGCTTTCTTT.

The chain joins TRBV3-1 (or the pseudogene TRBV3-2) to TRBJ1-1, with D unresolved. The CDR3 spans 13 residues. V was pared by 5 bases and J by 1 base, with 8 bases between. CDR1 LGHDT and CDR2 YNNKEL come from the germline V gene (reference sequence). CDR3 loop: CASSSTRNTEAFF. For the CDR3, the DNA is TGTGCCAGCAGCTCGACAAGGAACACTGAAGCTTTCTTT.

The chain is built from TRBV4-3 and TRBJ2-7, with a tentative D call TRBD2 (6 bases). This CDR3 region has 16 residues. Germline V gene lookup returns CDR1 LGHNA and CDR2 YSLEER. The ends were cut back, 0 bases at V and 3 bases at J, with 15 bases in the middle. CDR3 sequence (DNA): TGCGCCAGCAGCCAAGATCGGCTCCGGGAGTTCTACGAGCAGTACTTC. This gives the protein CASSQDRLREFYEQYF.

The rearrangement links TRBV27 to TRBJ2-3, with 8 bases aligning to TRBD1. CDR1 is MNHEY, CDR2 SMNVEV, per germline (reference sequence). The CDR3 runs to 15 residues. V shed 7 bases and J 8 bases; nucleotides not matched to a gene: 14. The CDR3 DNA reads TGTGCCAGCACCCAATCCTGGACAGGGCGGGGTACGCAGTATTTT. Its protein product is CASTQSWTGRGTQYF.

This clone has more than one count but fewer than ten. V gene TRBV20-1 combines with J gene TRBJ1-2; D is unresolved. CDR1 is DFQATT and CDR2 is SNEGSKA in the germline V gene (reference sequence). V gave up 5 bases and J gave up 8 bases, with 12 bases separating them. The CDR3 runs 11 residues. The CDR3 protein is CSASRAGGYTF. The CDR3 nucleotides read TGCAGTGCTTCGAGAGCGGGGGGCTACACCTTC.

The chain joins TRBV9 to TRBJ1-1, with D possibly TRBD1 on 6 matching bases. Looked up from germline, CDR1 is SGDLS and CDR2 is YYNGEE. Deletions cut 2 bases from V and 3 bases from J, with 11 bases between. This CDR3 comprises 14 residues. CDR3 in DNA: TGTGCCAGCAGCGTCAACAGGGTGGACACTGAAGCTTTCTTT. Translating it yields CASSVNRVDTEAFF.

The chain couples TRBV11-1 to TRBJ1-2; 9 nucleotides line up with TRBD1. The CDR3 is made up of 13 amino acids. The V gene end was trimmed by 2 bases and the J gene end by 8 bases; junction bases not matched to a gene: 3. The germline CDR1 and CDR2 sequences are SGHAT and FQDESV (reference sequence). The CDR3 here is CASSLWTGEGYTF. The DNA of the CDR3 is TGTGCCAGCAGCTTATGGACAGGGGAAGGCTACACCTTC.

The chain uses TRBV12-5 and TRBJ1-2, with TRBD1 identical over 8 bases. This CDR3 has 16 residues. Germline CDR1 LGHNT, CDR2 FRNRAP. V shed 5 bases and J 2 bases; nucleotides not matched to a gene: 10. The CDR3 sequence is CASGPTPGQANYGYTF. DNA for the CDR3: TGTGCTAGTGGTCCCACTCCGGGACAGGCGAACTATGGCTACACCTTC. Full variable domain (outside the CDR3, taken from reference TRBV12-5 and TRBJ1-2): DARVTQTPRHKVTEMGQEVTMRCQPILGHNTVFWYRQTMMQGLELLAYFRNRAPLDDSGMPKDRFSAEMPDATLATLKIQPSEPRDSAVYFCASGPTPGQANYGYTFGSGTRLTVV.

This chain connects TRBV7-9 to TRBJ2-2, with TRBD2 matching 14 bases. The V and J ends lost 1 base and 9 bases, in that order; junction bases with no gene match: 7. The CDR3 sequence is 17 residues long. Germline V gives CDR1 SEHNR, CDR2 FQNEAQ (reference sequence). CDR3 sequence: CASSLDRGTSGSRELFF. In DNA form, the CDR3 reads TGTGCCAGCAGCTTAGATAGAGGGACTAGCGGGAGTCGGGAGCTGTTTTTT. The complete variable domain, with remaining parts taken from reference TRBV7-9 and TRBJ2-2, reads DTGVSQNPRHKITKRGQNVTFRCDPISEHNRLYWYRQTLGQGPEFLTYFQNEAQLEKSRLLSDRFSAERPKGSFSTLEIQRTEQGDSAMYLCASSLDRGTSGSRELFFGEGSRLTVL.

V gene TRBV6-5 combines with J gene TRBJ2-1; possibly TRBD1 for D (5 bases). V dropped 0 bases and J dropped 3 bases, with 6 bases sitting between them. The CDR3 runs 14 residues. Germline CDR1 and CDR2: MNHEY and SVGAGI. The CDR3 bases are TGTGCCAGCAGTTACTCACAGGACTACAATGAGCAGTTCTTC. Encoded protein: CASSYSQDYNEQFF.